One and the same sample provided the 17 T cell receptor beta chains below, sequenced in a study of blood T cell repertoires in COVID-19. Only in-frame clones appear in the TCRdb table, and some are missing; sequencing was by immunoSEQ multiplex PCR. The sample consists of about 45,000 clones, 90% of them appearing once. The sample was peripheral blood. These receptors were collected from a man aged 65-85 years with active COVID-19.

This clone appeared a single time. CDR3 sequence reads: CASSDLNRNNSPLHF. CDR3 nucleotides: TGTGCCAGCAGTGACTTAAACAGGAATAATTCACCCCTCCACTTT. The chain couples TRBV25-1 to TRBJ1-6; D perhaps matches TRBD1 (5 bases). There are 15 residues in the CDR3. Looked up from germline, CDR1 is MGHDK and CDR2 is SYGVNS. Deletions cut 3 bases from V and 5 bases from J, with 11 bases between.

This clone was detected a few times. This chain links TRBV7-6 with TRBJ2-7; 9 bases agree with TRBD2. Trimming removed 4 bases from V and 4 bases from J; junction bases left unmatched: 2. The CDR3 extends over 13 amino acids. Germline V lookup: CDR1 SGHVS, CDR2 FNYEAQ. The CDR3 region is CASSSLAGYEQYF. In DNA, the CDR3 is TGTGCCAGCAGCTCCCTAGCGGGGTACGAGCAGTACTTC.

This chain joins TRBV5-1 and TRBJ2-7, with a tentative D call TRBD1 (6 bases). Germline assignment: CDR1 SGHRS and CDR2 YFSETQ. The CDR3 spans 13 residues. V lost 4 bases to trimming and J lost 4 bases, with 12 bases between them. CDR3 residues: CASSVNTGYEQYF. The CDR3 coding sequence is TGCGCCAGCAGCGTAAACACAGGGTACGAGCAGTACTTC.

The gene calls are TRBV7-2 and TRBJ2-1; D is uncertain. The CDR3 is made up of 12 amino acids. V lost 5 bases and J lost 11, with 13 bases in between. Germline values: CDR1 SGHTA, CDR2 FQGNSA. This chain's CDR3 is CASSPRDYQQFF. The CDR3 DNA follows: TGTGCCAGCAGCCCACGCGATTATCAGCAGTTCTTC.

V gene TRBV19 combines with J gene TRBJ2-1; D not certain. Between the trimmed V and J ends, which lost 4 bases and 4 bases, there was a span of 2 bases. Germline CDR1 is LNHDA and CDR2 is SQIVND (reference sequence). The CDR3 contains 11 residues. This CDR3 reads CASSTYNEQFF. CDR3 nucleotide sequence: TGTGCCAGTAGTACGTACAATGAGCAGTTCTTC.

V and J are TRBV2 and TRBJ2-1; TRBD2 might be the D (5 bases). V lost 2 bases, J lost 2 bases, and 13 bases lay in between. Germline loops: CDR1 SNHLY, CDR2 FYNNEI. This CDR3 region has 16 residues. CDR3 nucleotides: TGTGCCAGCAGTGAATTCGACTACTCCACCTACAATGAGCAGTTCTTC. This translates into CASSEFDYSTYNEQFF.

V gene TRBV6-5 combines with J gene TRBJ2-3; D uncertain. The CDR3 runs to 11 residues. Germline values: CDR1 MNHEY, CDR2 SVGAGI. Trimming removed 5 bases at V and 8 bases at J, with 8 bases between. The chain's CDR3 is CASSNSLTQYF. Written as DNA, the CDR3 is TGTGCCAGCAGTAACAGCCTTACGCAGTATTTT.

V usage is TRBV18 and J usage is TRBJ1-5, with 7 bases lining up with TRBD1. This CDR3 region has 15 residues. Germline-derived CDR1 and CDR2 are KGHSH and LQKENI. The junction had 12 bases not matched to a gene; V was cut back by 5 bases and J by 8 bases. CDR3 sequence reads: CASSAPTGNAEPQHF. CDR3 nucleotide sequence: TGTGCCAGCTCAGCTCCGACAGGGAATGCGGAGCCCCAGCATTTT.

The chain recombines TRBV28 with TRBJ2-1; TRBD2 matches at 10 bases. Unmatched junction bases numbered 7, after V lost 4 bases and J lost 1 base. This CDR3 has 17 amino acids. Germline lookup yields CDR1 MDHEN and CDR2 SYDVKM. This CDR3 is CASSSSSGGLSYNEQFF. The CDR3 DNA reads TGTGCCAGCAGTTCAAGTAGCGGGGGGCTTTCCTACAATGAGCAGTTCTTC. The entire variable domain, with the rest obtained from reference TRBV28 and TRBJ2-1, is as follows: DVKVTQSSRYLVKRTGEKVFLECVQDMDHENMFWYRQDPGLGLRLIYFSYDVKMKEKGDIPEGYSVSREKKERFSLILESASTNQTSMYLCASSSSSGGLSYNEQFFGPGTRLTVL.

The chain combines TRBV30 with TRBJ1-1, with D hard to call. CDR3 length: 13 residues. Looked up from germline, CDR1 is GTSNPN and CDR2 is SVGIG (reference sequence). Trimming took 0 bases from V and 3 from J, leaving 8 bases between them. CDR3 DNA: TGTGCCTGGAGTGTACACGGGGACACTGAAGCTTTCTTT. Amino acids: CAWSVHGDTEAFF.

This clone was counted once. V gene TRBV24-1 combines with J gene TRBJ2-7, with a weak D call TRBD1 (5 bases). The germline CDR1 and CDR2 sequences are KGHDR and SFDVKD. CDR3 length: 16 residues. Trimming took off 2 bases at V and 5 bases at J, with 18 bases between the two ends. This CDR3 reads CATSDSDSSRKDEQYF. CDR3 in DNA: TGTGCCACCAGTGATTCAGACAGCTCCAGGAAGGACGAGCAGTACTTC.

J is TRBJ2-3 and V is TRBV4-2, with 12 bases aligning to TRBD2. Trimming took 0 bases from V and 0 from J; bases not matched to a gene: 10. From germline, CDR1 is LGHNA and CDR2 YNFKEQ. This CDR3 comprises 20 residues. The CDR3 sequence: CASSQDGGTSGGSSTDTQYF. Written as DNA, the CDR3 is TGTGCCAGCAGCCAAGATGGGGGAACTAGCGGGGGGTCTAGCACAGATACGCAGTATTTT.

CDR3 DNA sequence: TGTGCCAGCAGCCCCCGTGCAGGGTCTAACTATGGCTACACCTTC. It specifies CASSPRAGSNYGYTF. This sequence joins TRBV4-2 and TRBJ1-2, with D maybe TRBD1 (5 bases). The CDR3 runs 15 residues. The germline CDR1 and CDR2 sequences are LGHNA and YNFKEQ. V lost 4 bases and J lost 0, with 12 bases in between.

The genes are TRBV5-5 and TRBJ1-1; 9 bases are a match to TRBD1. The CDR3 totals 13 residues. Germline CDR1 reads SGHKS; CDR2 reads YYEKEE (reference sequence). Unmatched junction bases numbered 9, after V lost 10 bases and J lost 5 bases. CDR3 bases: TGTGCCGGACAACAGGGGGCTGGAACTGAAGCTTTCTTT. It is translated as CAGQQGAGTEAFF.

The J gene is TRBJ2-7, the V gene TRBV9; D possibly corresponds to TRBD1 (5 bases). Germline V CDR1 and CDR2: SGDLS, YYNGEE. The CDR3 length is 14 residues. V gave up 3 bases and J gave up 3 bases, with 13 bases separating them. The CDR3 sequence: CASSAPGRDYEQYF. The DNA for the CDR3 is TGTGCCAGCAGCGCCCCGGGCAGGGACTACGAGCAGTACTTC.

This chain links TRBV28 with TRBJ2-7; 9 bases match TRBD2. Per the germline V gene, CDR1 is MDHEN and CDR2 is SYDVKM. The CDR3 extends over 17 amino acids. V was clipped by 3 bases and J by 3 bases; unmatched bases: 12. In nucleotides, the CDR3 is TGTGCCAGCAGTTTGGTAGCGGGAGCCCATGTCGGCTACGAGCAGTACTTC. As protein: CASSLVAGAHVGYEQYF.

The V gene is TRBV6-5, the J gene TRBJ2-7; a weak D match, TRBD2 (5 bases). CDR3 length equals 13 residues. Trimming stripped 10 bases from V and 0 bases from J, with 13 bases between. The V gene's germline CDR1 is MNHEY and CDR2 SVGAGI. This chain's CDR3 is CATGVRDSYEQYF. In nucleotides, the CDR3 is TGTGCCACTGGGGTCCGGGACTCCTACGAGCAGTACTTC.